This entry concerns a single T cell receptor (beta chain). Its antigen is unidentified. J was trimmed by 6 bases and V by 5 bases; bases with no gene match: 18. This CDR3 spans 18 amino acids. Germline V gene lookup returns CDR1 MNHEY and CDR2 SMNVEV (reference sequence). Amplification of TCR beta used genomic DNA extracted from peripheral blood. Rearranged V-D-J TRB sequences were amplified with a mixed TRB-A/B primer pool. TCRdb re-called the multiplex PCR reads with MiXCR, one entry per CDR3 protein. The top ten hold more than 12% of the sample, which has some 7,000 distinct CDR3 sequences, 40% seen once. This record comes from a study of T cell repertoires in aging, cancer and after chemotherapy. General study findings and limits: In healthy donors, age-related TCR diversity loss mainly reflected lost richness.

The sample comprised blood. This chain connects TRBV27 to TRBJ2-1; the match to TRBD1 covers 8 bases. The receptor's source is a human donor in good health. The CDR3 loop is CASSPTIPGQGMGNEQFF. The CDR3 nucleotides are TGTGCCAGCAGTCCCACGATTCCCGGACAGGGAATGGGCAATGAGCAGTTCTTC.